One and the same sample provided the 29 T cell receptor beta chains below, sequenced in a study of low-dose radiotherapy and immunotherapy resistance in tumors (dated by TCRdb to between 2022 and 2023). Reads for this sample came from an Illumina HiSeq 2500. First-strand cDNA was synthesized using Superscript III and a set of TRAV- and TRBV-specific primers, so that both TCRalpha and TCRbeta chains were covered. TCRs were amplified with Phusion for about 20 PCR cycles using a constant-region primer together with the adapter attached to the V primers. Through fastp at Q25 and MiXCR, TCRdb rebuilt clones from the public reads, retaining in-frame beta chains. Every CDR3 protein is listed once, alongside the most common genes and DNA of its rows. The sample data list under 90,000 distinct CDR3 sequences, and more than 25% of these were observed just once. Around 10% of the sample lies in the top ten.

The sample's time point, from its label and the paper: before trial treatment. Sequencing was performed on PBMCs, taken before treatment. Receptors originate from a female donor with ovarian cancer.

The chain uses TRBV9 and TRBJ2-3; D remains ambiguous. Trimming left V 2 bases short and J 7 bases short, with 8 bases between. CDR1 and CDR2 (germline): SGDLS, YYNGEE. The CDR3 extends over 12 amino acids. This CDR3 reads CASSVDVYTQYF. For the CDR3, the DNA is TGTGCCAGCAGCGTTGATGTATATACGCAGTATTTT.

This clonotype was detected many times. The chain has TRBV7-2 and TRBJ2-7; D might be TRBD2 (7 bases). In germline, CDR1 is SGHTA, CDR2 FQGNSA. Trimming stripped 5 bases from V and 12 bases from J, with 17 bases between. The CDR3 is 12 residues long. Here the CDR3 reads CASSGGAGPGYF. The CDR3 DNA is TGTGCCAGCAGCGGGGGGGCGGGCCCCGGGTACTTC.

This clonotype was seen repeatedly, ten times or more. The CDR3 is CSANAILEQFF. Written as DNA, the CDR3 is TGCAGTGCTAACGCCATCCTTGAGCAGTTCTTC. The chain couples TRBV20-1 to TRBJ2-1, with D uncertain. There are 11 residues in the CDR3. V was pared by 4 bases and J by 9 bases, with 10 bases between. CDR1 is DFQATT and CDR2 is SNEGSKA in the germline V gene (reference sequence).

This clonotype occurred many times. V and J are TRBV5-1 and TRBJ2-7; D remains unclear. Germline V gives CDR1 SGHRS, CDR2 YFSETQ. The CDR3 is made up of 17 amino acids. Trimming removed 1 base at V and 0 bases at J, with 17 bases between. The CDR3 region is CASSLFPDNPSSYEQYF. The CDR3 DNA follows: TGCGCCAGCAGCTTGTTCCCGGATAACCCATCCTCCTACGAGCAGTACTTC.

The sample holds a few counts of this clonotype. The chain links TRBV24-1 to TRBJ2-2, with 8 nucleotides matching TRBD1. V shed 3 bases and J 2 bases; nucleotides not matched to a gene: 4. CDR1 KGHDR and CDR2 SFDVKD come from the germline V gene. CDR3 length: 16 residues. The CDR3 loop is CATSDSRGLNTGELFF. CDR3 bases: TGTGCCACCAGTGATAGCAGGGGGCTTAACACCGGGGAGCTGTTTTTT.

This clonotype was seen at least ten times. The V gene is TRBV3-1, the J gene TRBJ1-5; possibly TRBD1 for D (5 bases). The V gene lost 1 base and the J gene lost 2 bases, with 15 bases spanning the gap. This CDR3 comprises 17 residues. Germline V lookup: CDR1 LGHDT, CDR2 YNNKEL (reference sequence). The CDR3 DNA reads TGTGCCAGCAGCCAAGGGAGAAGGGGCTCACGCAATCAGCCCCAGCATTTT. This gives the protein CASSQGRRGSRNQPQHF.

This rearrangement joins TRBV3-1 to TRBJ2-1; 7 positions agree with TRBD2. With V trimmed by 1 base and J by 9 bases, 3 bases remained unmatched. CDR1 is LGHDT and CDR2 is YNNKEL in the germline V gene (reference sequence). The CDR3 totals 13 residues. The chain's CDR3 is CASSQVREGEQFF. The CDR3, as DNA: TGTGCCAGCAGCCAAGTAAGGGAGGGTGAGCAGTTCTTC.

This clonotype was counted only a few times. The chain joins TRBV5-1 to TRBJ1-6, with a weak D call TRBD1 (6 bases). CDR1 and CDR2 (germline): SGHRS, YFSETQ. V was pared by 2 bases and J by 8 bases, with 17 bases between. The CDR3 spans 16 residues. CDR3 DNA: TGCGCCAGCAGCTTCGGAGCCGGACAGATTGATTCACCCCTCCACTTT. Amino acids: CASSFGAGQIDSPLHF.

This CDR3 is CASSRLSSRDSLGKQFF. The CDR3, as DNA: TGTGCCAGCAGCCGCCTATCGTCCCGGGACAGTCTCGGAAAGCAGTTCTTC. This sequence joins TRBV6-8 and TRBJ2-1; 7 bases fit TRBD1. With V trimmed by 6 bases and J by 11 bases, 22 bases remained unmatched. Looked up from germline, CDR1 is MNHGY and CDR2 is SAAAGT. The CDR3 extends over 17 amino acids.

This clonotype was observed at least ten times. This rearrangement joins TRBV7-2 to TRBJ2-7; 10 positions match TRBD2. CDR3 length equals 15 residues. Germline V lookup: CDR1 SGHTA, CDR2 FQGNSA. Germline trimming cut 5 bases from V and 3 bases from J; bases unmatched to any gene: 7. The CDR3 nucleotides read TGTGCCAGCAGCCTTCGGACTAGCGGCTACTACGAGCAGTACTTC. It translates to CASSLRTSGYYEQYF.

This clonotype was observed a few times. The chain employs TRBV28 and TRBJ2-1, with D tentatively TRBD1 (6 bases). V was trimmed by 5 bases and J by 7 bases, leaving 15 bases between them. From germline, CDR1 is MDHEN and CDR2 SYDVKM. This CDR3 contains 14 residues. The CDR3 here is CASSLLTGRNEQFF. The DNA for the CDR3 is TGTGCCAGCAGTCTCCTGACAGGAAGAAATGAGCAGTTCTTC.

This clonotype has a count of ten or more. The chain combines TRBV12-3 or TRBV12-4 with TRBJ1-6; D not certain. The CDR3 runs 16 residues. Trimming removed 3 bases from V and 7 bases from J, with 16 bases in between. The CDR3 DNA reads TGTGCCAGCAGTTTGGCCGGCCCGCCCTCAAATTCACCCCTCCACTTT. It translates to CASSLAGPPSNSPLHF.

This clonotype rates as medium-sized. CDR3 sequence reads: CAIARGFDTEAFF. The CDR3 region has the DNA TGTGCCATTGCTAGAGGGTTCGACACTGAAGCTTTCTTT. The chain joins TRBV28 to TRBJ1-1; no definite D call. V lost 10 bases and J lost 3, with 15 bases in between. The CDR3 has 13 residues. Germline CDR1 and CDR2: MDHEN and SYDVKM.

This clonotype was seen repeatedly, ten times or more. The chain combines TRBV29-1 with TRBJ1-1, with 9 bases identical to TRBD1. V was clipped by 5 bases and J by 5 bases; unmatched bases: 6. Germline CDR1 reads SQVTM; CDR2 reads ANQGSEA. The CDR3 sequence is 13 residues long. The CDR3 region has the DNA TGCAGCGTTTCGACAGGGGGAGAGACTGAAGCTTTCTTT. This translates into CSVSTGGETEAFF.

The chain links TRBV5-4 to TRBJ2-1; 8 positions match TRBD2. Germline values: CDR1 SGHNT, CDR2 YYREEE (reference sequence). The CDR3 is 14 residues long. J was trimmed by 7 bases and V by 2 bases; bases with no gene match: 5. The CDR3 DNA reads as TGTGCCAGCAGCTTAGCGGGAGAGATGAATGAGCAGTTCTTC. Translated: CASSLAGEMNEQFF.

This clonotype was picked up many times. The V and J genes are TRBV28 and TRBJ2-5; 7 bases fit TRBD2. The CDR3 contains 17 residues. Germline V gene lookup returns CDR1 MDHEN and CDR2 SYDVKM. With V trimmed by 5 bases and J by 5 bases, 17 bases remained unmatched. The CDR3: CASSQAGGRGEAETQYF. DNA for the CDR3: TGTGCCAGCAGTCAGGCCGGAGGCCGGGGGGAGGCGGAGACCCAGTACTTC. The full variable domain, its missing parts supplied by reference TRBV28 and TRBJ2-5, is DVKVTQSSRYLVKRTGEKVFLECVQDMDHENMFWYRQDPGLGLRLIYFSYDVKMKEKGDIPEGYSVSREKKERFSLILESASTNQTSMYLCASSQAGGRGEAETQYFGPGTRLLVL.

This clonotype came up many times. The chain carries TRBV20-1 and TRBJ1-4, with 7 nucleotides matching TRBD1. Germline CDR1 and CDR2: DFQATT and SNEGSKA (reference sequence). Unmatched junction bases numbered 7, after V lost 5 bases and J lost 7 bases. The CDR3 totals 13 residues. In nucleotides, the CDR3 is TGCAGTGCTCACAGGGGTATAAGTGAAAAACTGTTTTTT. Protein sequence: CSAHRGISEKLFF.

This clonotype occurred many times. The chain carries TRBV5-1 and TRBJ2-7; 9 nucleotides line up with TRBD2. Germline lookup yields CDR1 SGHRS and CDR2 YFSETQ. The CDR3 length is 16 residues. The J segment lost 5 bases and the V segment lost 4 bases, leaving 13 bases of the junction unmatched. CDR3 sequence (DNA): TGCGCCAGCAGCCCTCCCCGGCTAGCGGGATTTGACGAGCAGTACTTC. As protein: CASSPPRLAGFDEQYF. Full variable domain (rest looked up from reference TRBV5-1 and TRBJ2-7): KAGVTQTPRYLIKTRGQQVTLSCSPISGHRSVSWYQQTPGQGLQFLFEYFSETQRNKGNFPGRFSGRQFSNSRSEMNVSTLELGDSALYLCASSPPRLAGFDEQYFGPGTRLTVT.

This clonotype was detected ten times or more. The chain has TRBV5-1 and TRBJ2-7, with D perhaps assigned TRBD1 or TRBD2 (5 bases each). The CDR3 covers 14 residues. CDR1 and CDR2 (germline): SGHRS, YFSETQ. Deletions cut 4 bases from V and 2 bases from J, with 13 bases between. The CDR3 bases are TGCGCCAGCAGCGGCCGGGACGTAACCTACGAGCAGTACTTC. Residues: CASSGRDVTYEQYF.

This clonotype has a count of ten or more. The J gene is TRBJ1-5, the V gene TRBV7-8, with 7 nucleotides matching TRBD1. V gave up 3 bases and J gave up 1 base; unmatched junction bases: 3. Germline CDR1 and CDR2: SGHVS and FQNEAQ. The CDR3 runs to 15 residues. CDR3 region: CASSFSTGSNQPQHF. The CDR3 bases are TGTGCCAGCAGCTTTTCGACAGGGAGCAATCAGCCCCAGCATTTT.

About this clonotype itself: A far larger clone is only one base removed, so a read error is likely. The chain uses TRBV6-2 or TRBV6-3 and TRBJ2-5; D unresolved. Looked up from germline, CDR1 is MNHEY and CDR2 is SVGEGT. The CDR3 is 14 amino acids. V was cut by 5 bases and J by 11 bases, with 21 bases left in between. In DNA, the CDR3 is TGTGCCAGCAGTGTAACACTGGTCTCCTACAAGCAGTACTTC. As protein: CASSVTLVSYKQYF.

The chain links TRBV19 to TRBJ2-7; D may correspond to TRBD1 or TRBD2 (5 bases each). Trimming removed 4 bases from V and 3 bases from J, with 13 bases in between. The germline gives CDR1 LNHDA, CDR2 SQIVND (reference sequence). This CDR3 is 14 amino acids long. The CDR3 DNA is TGTGCCAGTAGTACCCGGGACGCCCTCTACGAGCAGTACTTC. It specifies CASSTRDALYEQYF.

This clonotype was seen many times. The chain uses TRBV29-1 and TRBJ1-6; D remains unclear. CDR1 is SQVTM, CDR2 ANQGSEA, per germline. The CDR3 length is 12 residues. V was trimmed by 5 bases and J by 8 bases, leaving 10 bases between them. The CDR3 region is CSVRRVDSPLHF. As DNA, the CDR3 is TGCAGCGTTCGGAGGGTGGATTCACCCCTCCACTTT.

This clonotype was observed at least ten times. The chain employs TRBV28 and TRBJ1-2, with TRBD1 matching over 10 bases. The CDR3 runs to 15 residues. Looked up from germline, CDR1 is MDHEN and CDR2 is SYDVKM. J gave up 3 bases and V 5 bases, and 6 bases lay outside the gene matches. CDR3 in amino acids: CASSTVDRGHYGYTF. In DNA form, the CDR3 reads TGTGCCAGCAGTACCGTCGACAGGGGGCACTATGGCTACACCTTC.

Concerning this clonotype: It is likely a read error: a sequence one base away is far more abundant. The chain employs TRBV28 and TRBJ2-1, with unresolved D. CDR3 size: 14 residues. In germline, CDR1 is MDHEN, CDR2 SYDVKM. Here the CDR3 DNA reads TGTGCCAGCAGCTTGGTTCGGAAACACAATGAGCAGCTCTTC. Protein: CASSLVRKHNEQLF.

With regard to this clonotype: It differs at one base from a far larger clone, so likely a read error. The chain has TRBV13 and TRBJ1-5, with a weak D call TRBD1 (5 bases). The germline gives CDR1 PRHDT, CDR2 FYEKMQ (reference sequence). CDR3 length: 13 amino acids. CDR3 bases: TGTGCCAGCAGTCGAGACAGCAGTCAGCCCCAGCATTTT. This gives the protein CASSRDSSQPQHF. The complete variable domain, with remaining parts taken from reference TRBV13 and TRBJ1-5, reads AAGVIQSPRHLIKEKRETATLKCYPIPRHDTVYWYQQGPGQDPQFLISFYEKMQSDKGSIPDRFSAQQFSDYHSELNMSSLELGDSALYFCASSRDSSQPQHFGDGTRLSIL.

Many counts were recorded for this clonotype. The rearrangement links TRBV30 to TRBJ2-7, with 10 bases fitting TRBD1. Germline CDR1 GTSNPN, CDR2 SVGIG (reference sequence). V was clipped by 3 bases and J by 5 bases; unmatched bases: 10. The CDR3 contains 15 residues. The CDR3 DNA reads as TGTGCCTGGAGCAATCCCGGGACAGGGGTCAACGAGCAGTACTTC. Translated: CAWSNPGTGVNEQYF.

This clonotype appeared a few times. The chain is built from TRBV29-1 and TRBJ2-3, with D perhaps TRBD2 (5 bases). The V and J ends lost 7 bases and 2 bases respectively, with 16 bases between them. The germline V gene encodes CDR1 SQVTM and CDR2 ANQGSEA. The CDR3 covers 14 residues. The CDR3 reads CSAPGPGNTDTQYF. The CDR3, as DNA: TGCAGCGCCCCCGGTCCGGGAAACACAGATACGCAGTATTTT.

Concerning this clonotype: A far larger clone is just one base off, so this is likely a read error. The DNA for the CDR3 is TGTGCCAGCAGTGAGGGGGTTTACAAGCAGTACTTC. Residues: CASSEGVYKQYF. J is TRBJ2-7 and V is TRBV13; D is possibly TRBD1 (6 bases). This CDR3 spans 12 amino acids. The V end was cut by 6 bases, the J end by 8 bases, with 14 bases between. The germline CDR1 and CDR2 sequences are PRHDT and FYEKMQ (reference sequence).